These 13 T cell receptor beta chains were all obtained from the same sample, sequenced in a study of T cell responses to AZD1222 COVID-19 vaccine. Here immunoSEQ multiplex PCR was the method, and the copy in TCRdb shows in-frame clones only, minus some. This sample has under 200,000 clones, with under 95% found just once. The sequences come from peripheral blood, collected 28 days after the second AZD1222 dose. The source is an adult who received the AZD1222 COVID-19 vaccine.

The chain is built from TRBV5-5 and TRBJ2-1; TRBD2 matches at 9 bases. V lost 4 bases, J lost 0 bases, and 5 bases stayed unmatched. CDR1 SGHKS and CDR2 YYEKEE come from the germline V gene (reference sequence). This CDR3 comprises 16 residues. The DNA of the CDR3 is TGTGCCAGCAGCCCTAGCGGGGCGAGCTCCTACAATGAGCAGTTCTTC. Its translation is CASSPSGASSYNEQFF.

The chain joins TRBV30 to TRBJ2-3; the match to TRBD2 covers 10 bases. V lost 0 bases, J lost 3 bases, and 12 bases stayed unmatched. The germline V gene encodes CDR1 GTSNPN and CDR2 SVGIG (reference sequence). This CDR3 contains 18 residues. CDR3 loop: CAWSVRLRSGRGTDTQYF. The CDR3 nucleotides are TGTGCCTGGAGTGTACGACTGAGGAGCGGGAGGGGGACAGATACGCAGTATTTT.

J is TRBJ1-6 and V is TRBV2; 7 bases fit TRBD1. CDR1 is SNHLY, CDR2 FYNNEI, per germline. V lost 7 bases to trimming and J lost 4 bases; unmatched junction nucleotides: 10. This CDR3 is built from 16 residues. This chain's CDR3 is CASTRDSKIYNSPLHF. CDR3 coding DNA: TGTGCCAGCACCCGGGACAGCAAGATTTATAATTCACCCCTCCACTTT. Full variable domain (missing parts from reference TRBV2 and TRBJ1-6): EPEVTQTPSHQVTQMGQEVILRCVPISNHLYFYWYRQILGQKVEFLVSFYNNEISEKSEIFDDQFSVERPDGSNFTLKIRSTKLEDSAMYFCASTRDSKIYNSPLHFGNGTRLTVT.

The genes are TRBV7-3 and TRBJ2-1; D unresolved. The V gene lost 5 bases and the J gene lost 9 bases, with 14 bases spanning the gap. CDR1 and CDR2 from the germline V gene are SGHTA and FQGTGA. CDR3 size: 13 residues. CDR3 sequence reads: CASSTASVGEQFF. The CDR3 coding sequence is TGTGCCAGCAGCACAGCCTCGGTTGGTGAGCAGTTCTTC. Together with reference TRBV7-3 and TRBJ2-1, the CDR3 gives the full variable domain: GAGVSQTPSNKVTEKGKYVELRCDPISGHTALYWYRQSLGQGPEFLIYFQGTGAADDSGLPNDRFFAVRPEGSVSTLKIQRTERGDSAVYLCASSTASVGEQFFGPGTRLTVL.

The chain combines TRBV19 with TRBJ1-6, with 8 positions matching TRBD1. Germline V lookup: CDR1 LNHDA, CDR2 SQIVND (reference sequence). The CDR3 has 15 residues. V shed 4 bases and J 7 bases; nucleotides not matched to a gene: 6. The CDR3 is CASSTTRGRNSPLHF. CDR3 DNA: TGTGCCAGTAGTACTACCAGGGGGCGGAATTCACCCCTCCACTTT.

This clone was detected a few times. The chain links TRBV19 to TRBJ2-2; TRBD1 might be the D (6 bases). From germline, CDR1 is LNHDA and CDR2 SQIVND (reference sequence). V was cut by 4 bases and J by 2 bases, with 14 bases left in between. The CDR3 is 16 amino acids. For the CDR3, the DNA is TGTGCCAGTAGTACGTGGTCGGACAGCAACACCGGGGAGCTGTTTTTT. It codes for CASSTWSDSNTGELFF.

Comments on this clone: One end of the junction fails to match germline, which may point to a read error. V gene TRBV6-6 combines with J gene TRBJ1-2, with 9 bases aligning to TRBD1. CDR3 length equals 14 residues. Germline assignment: CDR1 MNHNY and CDR2 SVGAGI (reference sequence). CDR3: CASSIQGALHSAGF. CDR3 sequence (DNA): TGTGCCAGCAGTATACAGGGGGCGCTTCATTCCGCCGGTTTC.

This clone was seen more than once but under ten times. The chain links TRBV5-6 to TRBJ1-1; 8 nucleotides line up with TRBD1. Germline V gene data show CDR1 as SGHDT and CDR2 as YYEEEE. This CDR3 is built from 14 residues. V lost 4 bases, J lost 6 bases, and 8 bases stayed unmatched. This CDR3 is CASSINRGVSEAFF. CDR3 in DNA: TGTGCCAGCAGCATTAACAGGGGGGTATCTGAAGCTTTCTTT.

V and J are TRBV29-1 and TRBJ1-2, with D perhaps TRBD1 (6 bases). V was cut by 3 bases and J by 5 bases, with 19 bases left in between. The germline V gene has CDR1 SQVTM and CDR2 ANQGSEA. The CDR3 has 15 residues. The CDR3 loop is CSVEVPGHLIYGYTF. Here the CDR3 DNA reads TGCAGCGTTGAGGTACCGGGACATCTCATTTATGGCTACACCTTC.

The rearrangement uses TRBV30 and TRBJ1-1; D uncertain. Trimming stripped 1 base from V and 4 bases from J, with 4 bases between. Germline loops: CDR1 GTSNPN, CDR2 SVGIG (reference sequence). This CDR3 has 11 residues. Here the CDR3 DNA reads TGTGCCTGGAGTGACCCCACTGAAGCTTTCTTT. Amino acids: CAWSDPTEAFF.

The chain links TRBV14 to TRBJ1-2; no clear D gene. The germline V gene encodes CDR1 SGHDN and CDR2 FVKESK. The CDR3 spans 14 residues. Trimming took off 4 bases at V and 7 bases at J, with 16 bases between the two ends. CDR3 amino acids: CASSLATLMGGYTF. DNA of the CDR3: TGTGCCAGCAGCCTCGCGACCCTCATGGGTGGCTACACCTTC.

The chain links TRBV14 to TRBJ1-1; D remains ambiguous. Trimming took 1 base from V and 4 from J, leaving 10 bases between them. This CDR3 contains 14 residues. The germline gives CDR1 SGHDN, CDR2 FVKESK. Here the CDR3 DNA reads TGTGCCAGCAGCCAAGTGGGTTTTGGCACTGAAGCTTTCTTT. Protein product: CASSQVGFGTEAFF. Together with reference TRBV14 and TRBJ1-1, the CDR3 gives the full variable domain: EAGVTQFPSHSVIEKGQTVTLRCDPISGHDNLYWYRRVMGKEIKFLLHFVKESKQDESGMPNNRFLAERTGGTYSTLKVQPAELEDSGVYFCASSQVGFGTEAFFGQGTRLTVV.

The genes are TRBV7-9 and TRBJ2-7; TRBD2 is a possible D gene (6 bases). This CDR3 is built from 13 residues. Trimming shortened V by 5 bases and J by 2 bases, and 10 bases separated the two germline ends. CDR1 is SEHNR, CDR2 FQNEAQ, per germline (reference sequence). The CDR3 DNA sequence: TGTGCCAGCAGCGCCCCGGGGGCCTACGAGCAGTACTTC. Protein: CASSAPGAYEQYF.